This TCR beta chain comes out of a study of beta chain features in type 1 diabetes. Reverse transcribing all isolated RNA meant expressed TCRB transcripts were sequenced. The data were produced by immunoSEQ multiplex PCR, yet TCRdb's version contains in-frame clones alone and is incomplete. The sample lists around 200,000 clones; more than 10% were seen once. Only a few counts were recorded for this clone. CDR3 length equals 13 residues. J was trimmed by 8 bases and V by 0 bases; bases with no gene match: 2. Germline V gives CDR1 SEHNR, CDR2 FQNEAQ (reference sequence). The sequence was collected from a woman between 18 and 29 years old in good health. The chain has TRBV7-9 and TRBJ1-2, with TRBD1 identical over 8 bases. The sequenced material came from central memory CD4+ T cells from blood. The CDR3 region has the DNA TGTGCCAGCAGCTTAGCGGGACAGGACGGCTACACCTTC. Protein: CASSLAGQDGYTF.